This TCR beta chain stems from a study of T cell responses to AZD1222 COVID-19 vaccine. The CDR3 totals 15 residues. J was trimmed by 5 bases and V by 1 base; bases with no gene match: 6. CDR1 and CDR2 (germline): SGHDT, YYEEEE. The assay was immunoSEQ multiplex PCR, and TCRdb's table has in-frame clones only and misses some. The sample lists around 170,000 clones, approximately 91% occurring once. Sequenced material: peripheral blood, taken on day 0 of AZD1222 vaccination. This receptor was taken from an adult in good health. This chain joins TRBV5-6 and TRBJ2-1, with 7 bases matching TRBD1. Here the CDR3 DNA reads TGTGCCAGCAGCTTGTTGGGACAGAAAGACAATGAGCAGTTCTTC. It codes for CASSLLGQKDNEQFF. Variable domain in full (rest from reference TRBV5-6 and TRBJ2-1): DAGVTQSPTHLIKTRGQQVTLRCSPKSGHDTVSWYQQALGQGPQFIFQYYEEEERQRGNFPDRFSGHQFPNYSSELNVNALLLGDSALYLCASSLLGQKDNEQFFGPGTRLTVL.